This entry lists 27 T cell receptor beta chains sequenced from one sample in a study of blood T cells in healthy people across ages. For the second PCR, which ran for about 7 to 12 cycles, a sample-barcoded 5' primer and a J-beta primer mix were used. TCRdb independently ran MiXCR on the 5' RACE reads; one entry per CDR3 protein. The sample carries roughly 1,000,000 distinct CDR3 sequences, under 30% recorded once. These data also featured in a second study, about T cells of mothers and their children.

What was sequenced was blood. The receptors originated from a girl under 10 years old in good health.

This clonotype was recorded a few times. This chain joins TRBV18 and TRBJ2-1; no clear D gene. Trimming removed 4 bases at V and 5 bases at J, with 15 bases between. The germline V gene has CDR1 KGHSH and CDR2 LQKENI. The CDR3 length is 15 residues. CDR3 protein: CASSHNRVLHNEQFF. The CDR3 region has the DNA TGTGCCAGCTCACACAACCGGGTCCTTCACAATGAGCAGTTCTTC.

The chain uses TRBV29-1 and TRBJ2-1, with 13 bases identical to TRBD2. After removal of 5 bases from V and 4 bases from J, the junction contained 11 bases not matched to a gene. CDR1 and CDR2 from the germline V gene are SQVTM and ANQGSEA. CDR3 length: 17 amino acids. The CDR3 bases are TGCAGCGTTTTAGGGACTAGCGGGGCGCCATCATACAATGAGCAGTTCTTC. This sequence encodes CSVLGTSGAPSYNEQFF.

V gene TRBV5-1 combines with J gene TRBJ2-5; D gene unclear. V was clipped by 4 bases and J by 5 bases, with 21 bases between them. This CDR3 comprises 16 residues. Germline V lookup: CDR1 SGHRS, CDR2 YFSETQ. The CDR3 sequence is CASSPFDAFGVETQYF. DNA of the CDR3: TGCGCCAGCAGCCCCTTCGACGCCTTTGGGGTGGAGACCCAGTACTTC.

The rearrangement links TRBV29-1 to TRBJ2-1, with D tentatively TRBD2 (5 bases). The V gene lost 6 bases and the J gene lost 7 bases, with 10 bases spanning the gap. The CDR3 runs to 11 residues. The germline V gene has CDR1 SQVTM and CDR2 ANQGSEA. This CDR3 reads CSVLTGNEQFF. The CDR3 coding sequence is TGCAGCGTCCTAACGGGAAATGAGCAGTTCTTC.

The chain carries TRBV6-2 or TRBV6-3 and TRBJ1-2, with 7 bases identical to TRBD1. V gave up 7 bases and J gave up 5 bases; unmatched junction bases: 7. This CDR3 is built from 13 residues. Per the germline V gene, CDR1 is MNHEY and CDR2 is SVGEGT. CDR3 residues: CASKTGISYGYTF. CDR3 coding DNA: TGTGCCAGCAAGACAGGGATCTCGTATGGCTACACCTTC.

The CDR3 loop reads CASSDWDVSTGELFF. CDR3 coding DNA: TGTGCCAGCAGTGATTGGGACGTAAGCACCGGGGAGCTGTTTTTT. This rearrangement joins TRBV2 to TRBJ2-2; either TRBD1 or TRBD2 may supply D (5 bases each). Germline V CDR1 and CDR2: SNHLY, FYNNEI. The CDR3 has 15 amino acids. V shed 3 bases and J shed 4 bases, with 12 bases lying between them. Full variable domain (missing parts from reference TRBV2 and TRBJ2-2): EPEVTQTPSHQVTQMGQEVILRCVPISNHLYFYWYRQILGQKVEFLVSFYNNEISEKSEIFDDQFSVERPDGSNFTLKIRSTKLEDSAMYFCASSDWDVSTGELFFGEGSRLTVL.

The rearrangement uses TRBV12-3 or TRBV12-4 and TRBJ2-5; D is undetermined. Trimming took off 6 bases at V and 4 bases at J, with 9 bases between the two ends. The CDR3 totals 12 residues. CDR3 sequence: CASSTVGETQYF. As DNA, the CDR3 is TGTGCCAGCAGCACCGTGGGAGAGACCCAGTACTTC.

The rearrangement links TRBV7-2 to TRBJ2-1, with D perhaps matching TRBD2 (5 bases). The CDR3 extends over 16 amino acids. In germline, CDR1 is SGHTA, CDR2 FQGNSA. Trimming took 1 base from V and 8 from J, leaving 18 bases between them. The CDR3 reads CASSLGLASRGYEQFF. CDR3 in DNA: TGTGCCAGCAGCTTAGGCTTGGCTAGTCGCGGGTATGAGCAGTTCTTC.

V usage is TRBV11-2 and J usage is TRBJ2-5, with D perhaps assigned TRBD1 or TRBD2 (5 bases each). V shed 6 bases and J shed 5 bases, with 16 bases lying between them. There are 14 residues in the CDR3. Germline V gene data show CDR1 as SGHAT and CDR2 as FQNNGV. The CDR3 DNA sequence: TGTGCCAGCAGTCTGGGACGTCTGAAGGAGACCCAGTACTTC. Amino acids: CASSLGRLKETQYF.

This clonotype was counted a few times. The gene calls are TRBV4-3 and TRBJ1-2; TRBD1 matches 10 bases. Losses at the gene ends were 6 bases for V and 4 bases for J; bases not matched to a gene: 5. CDR3 length: 14 amino acids. The germline CDR1 and CDR2 sequences are LGHNA and YSLEER. CDR3 residues: CASRPGQGTYGYTF. The CDR3 nucleotides read TGCGCCAGCAGACCGGGACAGGGGACCTATGGCTACACCTTC.

The CDR3, as DNA: TGTGCCAGCAGCAGCACCGGGACAGCTTACAATGAGCAGTTCTTC. Its protein product is CASSSTGTAYNEQFF. The chain joins TRBV2 to TRBJ2-1; TRBD1 matches at 7 bases. Germline values: CDR1 SNHLY, CDR2 FYNNEI. The CDR3 length is 15 residues. V was pared by 6 bases and J by 4 bases, with 9 bases of the junction left unmatched.

The chain couples TRBV5-1 to TRBJ2-5; D tentatively reads TRBD1 or TRBD2 (5 bases each). Trimming pared 0 bases from V and 5 bases from J, leaving 17 bases between. Per the germline V gene, CDR1 is SGHRS and CDR2 is YFSETQ. The length of the CDR3 is 16 residues. The CDR3 reads CASSLARFSREETQYF. DNA for the CDR3: TGCGCCAGCAGCTTGGCCCGATTCAGCAGGGAGGAGACCCAGTACTTC.

This clonotype was observed a handful of times. The V and J genes are TRBV12-3 or TRBV12-4 and TRBJ2-1; 7 bases agree with TRBD1. The assigned J gene may be wrong: the sequence end matches TRBJ2-5 better. The CDR3 loop spans 15 amino acids. In DNA, the CDR3 is TGTGCCAGCAGTTTGAGAGGGGGCGCGGAGGAGACCCAGTACTTC. It translates to CASSLRGGAEETQYF.

This chain connects TRBV7-9 to TRBJ2-5; the D gene is possibly TRBD2 (7 bases). The J call may be mistaken, given a closer DNA end match to TRBJ2-7. The CDR3 has 16 amino acids. Germline V gene sequence: CDR1 SEHNR, CDR2 FQNEAQ (reference sequence). The CDR3 DNA is TGTGCCAGCAGCTTATTTAGGGGGGGCGAAGACTACGAGCAGTACTTC. Residues: CASSLFRGGEDYEQYF.

This clonotype showed up many times. This chain uses TRBV25-1 with TRBJ2-2, with no clear D. Trimming pared 4 bases from V and 8 bases from J, leaving 5 bases between. The germline V gene encodes CDR1 MGHDK and CDR2 SYGVNS. There are 11 residues in the CDR3. This chain's CDR3 is CASSVLGELFF. In nucleotides, the CDR3 is TGTGCCAGCAGTGTCTTAGGGGAGCTGTTTTTT. Full variable domain (missing parts from reference TRBV25-1 and TRBJ2-2): EADIYQTPRYLVIGTGKKITLECSQTMGHDKMYWYQQDPGMELHLIHYSYGVNSTEKGDLSSESTVSRIRTEHFPLTLESARPSHTSQYLCASSVLGELFFGEGSRLTVL.

There are a few counts of this clonotype. The chain is built from TRBV7-2 and TRBJ2-3; 12 nucleotides agree with TRBD2. The germline V gene has CDR1 SGHTA and CDR2 FQGNSA. The CDR3 extends over 16 amino acids. The junction had 4 bases not matched to a gene; V was cut back by 4 bases and J by 2 bases. DNA of the CDR3: TGTGCCAGCAGCTCTCGGACTAGCGGGACCACAGATACGCAGTATTTT. Its translation: CASSSRTSGTTDTQYF.

The V and J genes are TRBV10-2 and TRBJ2-5; tentatively, D is TRBD2 (6 bases). CDR3 length equals 14 residues. Trimming took off 7 bases at V and 5 bases at J, with 17 bases between the two ends. The germline CDR1 and CDR2 sequences are WSHSY and SAAADI. Here the CDR3 DNA reads TGCGCCAGCATTGGGCACCCCCGGGGGGAGACCCAGTACTTC. Translation: CASIGHPRGETQYF.

This chain connects TRBV6-2 or TRBV6-3 to TRBJ2-7; D perhaps matches TRBD2 (5 bases). The better agreement between TRBJ2-5 and the DNA end casts doubt on the J call. This CDR3 contains 15 residues. Germline CDR1 reads MNHEY; CDR2 reads SVGEGT. CDR3 bases: TGTGCCAGCAGTCTAAATCCCGGGATGGCAGAGACCCAGTACTTC. Amino acid sequence: CASSLNPGMAETQYF.

This chain links TRBV12-3 or TRBV12-4 with TRBJ2-5; D is uncertain. This CDR3 is 15 amino acids long. The V end was cut by 2 bases, the J end by 0 bases, with 10 bases between. CDR3 bases: TGTGCCAGCAGTTTATCCACTATGTACCAAGAGACCCAGTACTTC. Encoded protein: CASSLSTMYQETQYF.

The rearrangement links TRBV20-1 to TRBJ2-5; D not resolved. Germline CDR1 DFQATT, CDR2 SNEGSKA (reference sequence). The germline V and J ends were trimmed by 4 bases and 1 base, with 7 bases remaining between them. CDR3 size: 12 residues. CDR3 nucleotide sequence: TGCAGTGCTACGAGCGTCCAAGAGACCCAGTACTTC. Its translation: CSATSVQETQYF.

This clonotype was detected a few times. The chain joins TRBV6-6 to TRBJ2-1; D unclear. Germline V gene lookup returns CDR1 MNHNY and CDR2 SVGAGI (reference sequence). CDR3 length: 11 amino acids. V lost 1 base to trimming and J lost 10 bases, with 5 bases between them. In DNA, the CDR3 is TGTGCCAGCAGTTACTTGTGGGAGCAGTTCTTC. As protein: CASSYLWEQFF.

The J gene is TRBJ2-3, the V gene TRBV4-1; TRBD1 is a possible D gene (5 bases). Trimming cost V 5 bases and J 0 bases, with 15 bases left between them. The CDR3 has 16 residues. The V gene's germline CDR1 is MGHRA and CDR2 YSYEKL. This chain's CDR3 is CASSLVGRSSTDTQYF. The CDR3 DNA reads TGCGCCAGCAGCTTAGTGGGGCGGTCTAGCACAGATACGCAGTATTTT.

This clonotype was recorded a few times. V usage is TRBV9 and J usage is TRBJ2-5; D remains ambiguous. V dropped 7 bases and J dropped 5 bases, with 3 bases sitting between them. The CDR3 runs to 9 residues. Germline CDR1 reads SGDLS; CDR2 reads YYNGEE. The CDR3 is CASDETQYF. The CDR3 DNA follows: TGTGCCAGCGACGAGACCCAGTACTTC.

The V gene is TRBV5-1, the J gene TRBJ2-5; 10 bases line up with TRBD1. The CDR3 is 16 amino acids. Germline lookup yields CDR1 SGHRS and CDR2 YFSETQ. The trim removed 4 bases at V and 4 bases at J, leaving 10 bases unmatched. The CDR3 DNA sequence: TGCGCCAGCAGCAACCGGGGACAGGGGAAGAGAGAGACCCAGTACTTC. Amino acid sequence: CASSNRGQGKRETQYF.

The chain couples TRBV7-2 to TRBJ2-5; TRBD2 matches 14 bases. CDR3 size: 18 residues. From germline, CDR1 is SGHTA and CDR2 FQGNSA. The junction had 7 bases not matched to a gene; V was cut back by 4 bases and J by 0 bases. The CDR3 loop reads CASSSGLAGVSYQETQYF. Here the CDR3 DNA reads TGTGCCAGCAGCTCGGGACTAGCGGGGGTCTCGTACCAAGAGACCCAGTACTTC.

The rearrangement links TRBV28 to TRBJ2-7, with 7 positions matching TRBD2. The germline CDR1 and CDR2 sequences are MDHEN and SYDVKM. Trimming removed 4 bases from V and 4 bases from J; junction bases left unmatched: 10. This CDR3 contains 15 residues. Here the CDR3 reads CASSSTSLGVYEQYF. CDR3 sequence (DNA): TGTGCCAGCAGTTCGACTAGCTTGGGGGTTTACGAGCAGTACTTC.

This clonotype was seen only a few times. The V gene is TRBV12-3 or TRBV12-4, the J gene TRBJ2-3; D gene uncertain. There are 14 residues in the CDR3. The V end lost 1 base, the J end lost 1 base, and 6 bases lay between the germline ends. The CDR3 DNA reads TGTGCCAGCAGTTTAGTGCACGGCACAGATACGCAGTATTTT. Translation: CASSLVHGTDTQYF.